This note documents a single T cell receptor (beta chain) sequence. This entry belongs to a study of blood T cell repertoires in COVID-19. Study background: Italy, Spain and the United States were the sources of the convalescent and acute COVID-19 samples.

Cohorts were based on clinical histories the participants reported. The CDR3 is made up of 15 amino acids. The germline V gene encodes CDR1 SNHLY and CDR2 FYNNEI. V shed 7 bases and J shed 2 bases, with 15 bases lying between them. Under the authors' procedure: Amplifying reference gene primers gave estimates of nucleated cell counts. The method was immunoSEQ multiplex PCR; TCRdb's version includes in-frame clones alone and lacks a portion of them. V and J calls and clone size are those listed in that table; D and trimming were worked out from the DNA. The sample includes fewer than 400,000 clones, about nine tenths seen only once; the top ten take 3.5% to 5%.

Material for sequencing was PBMCs or T cells enriched from blood (not recorded which). This sequence originates from a man under 40 who had recovered from COVID-19. The chain employs TRBV2 and TRBJ1-5, with a tentative D call TRBD1 (6 bases). In DNA, the CDR3 is TGTGCCAGCAAAGGGGGGGGATCGGGCAATCAGCCCCAGCATTTT. Its translation: CASKGGGSGNQPQHF.